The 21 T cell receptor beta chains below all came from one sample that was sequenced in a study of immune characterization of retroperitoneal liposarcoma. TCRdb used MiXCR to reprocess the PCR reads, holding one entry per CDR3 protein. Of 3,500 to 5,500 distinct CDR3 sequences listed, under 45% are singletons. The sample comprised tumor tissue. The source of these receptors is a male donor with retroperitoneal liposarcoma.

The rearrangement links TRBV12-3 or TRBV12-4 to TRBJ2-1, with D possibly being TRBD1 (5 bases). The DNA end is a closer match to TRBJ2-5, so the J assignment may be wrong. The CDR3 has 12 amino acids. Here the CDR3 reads CASSAREETQYF. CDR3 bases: TGTGCCAGCAGTGCCAGGGAAGAGACCCAGTACTTC.

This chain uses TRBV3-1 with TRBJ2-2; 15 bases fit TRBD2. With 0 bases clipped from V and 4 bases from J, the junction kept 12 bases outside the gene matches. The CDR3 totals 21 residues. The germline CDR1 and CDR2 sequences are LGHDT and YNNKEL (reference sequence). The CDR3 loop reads CASSQDSVRTSGRGSTGELFF. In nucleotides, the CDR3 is TGTGCCAGCAGCCAAGATTCGGTGAGGACTAGCGGGAGGGGATCCACCGGGGAGCTGTTTTTT.

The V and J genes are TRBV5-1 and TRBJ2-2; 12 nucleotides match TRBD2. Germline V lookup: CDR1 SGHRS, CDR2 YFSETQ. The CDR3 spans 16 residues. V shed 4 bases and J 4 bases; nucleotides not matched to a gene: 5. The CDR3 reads CASSATSGRLTGELFF. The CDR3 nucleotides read TGCGCCAGCAGCGCCACTAGCGGGAGGCTCACCGGGGAGCTGTTTTTT.

CDR3 DNA sequence: TGTGCCAGCAGGGAGACTAGCGGGAGGGTGGACGAGCAGTTCTTC. Residues: CASRETSGRVDEQFF. This chain uses TRBV6-1 with TRBJ2-1, with TRBD2 identical over 14 bases. Germline CDR1 MNHNS, CDR2 SASEGT. V shed 6 bases and J 10 bases; nucleotides not matched to a gene: 8. The length of the CDR3 is 15 residues.

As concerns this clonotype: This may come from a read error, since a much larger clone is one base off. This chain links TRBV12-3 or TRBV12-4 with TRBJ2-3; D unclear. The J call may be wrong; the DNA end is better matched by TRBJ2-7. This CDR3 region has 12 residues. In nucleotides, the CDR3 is TGTGCCAGCAGTTTACGCCGACGGGCGCAGTACTTC. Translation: CASSLRRRAQYF.

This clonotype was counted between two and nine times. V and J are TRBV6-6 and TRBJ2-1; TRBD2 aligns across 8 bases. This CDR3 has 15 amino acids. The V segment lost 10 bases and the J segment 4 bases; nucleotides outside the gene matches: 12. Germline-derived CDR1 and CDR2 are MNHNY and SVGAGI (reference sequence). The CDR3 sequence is CATQAGLAGYNEQFF. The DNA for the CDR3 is TGTGCCACCCAGGCCGGCCTAGCGGGTTACAATGAGCAGTTCTTC.

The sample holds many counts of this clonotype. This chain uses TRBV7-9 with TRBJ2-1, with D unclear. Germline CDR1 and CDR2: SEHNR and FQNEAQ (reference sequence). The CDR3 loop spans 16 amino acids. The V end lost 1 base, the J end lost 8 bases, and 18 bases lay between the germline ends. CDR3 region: CASSLVLSRANYEQFF. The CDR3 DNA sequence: TGTGCCAGCAGCTTAGTCCTTTCTAGGGCCAACTATGAGCAGTTCTTC.

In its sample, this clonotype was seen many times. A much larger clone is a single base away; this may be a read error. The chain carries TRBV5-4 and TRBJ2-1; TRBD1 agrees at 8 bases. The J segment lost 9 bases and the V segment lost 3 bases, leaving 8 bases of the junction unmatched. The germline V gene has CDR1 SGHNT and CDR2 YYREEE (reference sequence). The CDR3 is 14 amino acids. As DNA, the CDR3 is TGTGCCAGCAGCTCCCGGACAGGGCTGGGTGAGCAGTTCTTC. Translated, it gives CASSSRTGLGEQFF.

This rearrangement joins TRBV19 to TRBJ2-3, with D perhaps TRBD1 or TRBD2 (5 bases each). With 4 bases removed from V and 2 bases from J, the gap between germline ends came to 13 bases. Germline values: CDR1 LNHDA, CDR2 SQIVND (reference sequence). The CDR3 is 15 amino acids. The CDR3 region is CASSSLGTYTDTQYF. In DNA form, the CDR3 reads TGTGCCAGTAGTAGTCTCGGGACGTACACAGATACGCAGTATTTT. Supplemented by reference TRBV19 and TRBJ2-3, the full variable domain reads DGGITQSPKYLFRKEGQNVTLSCEQNLNHDAMYWYRQDPGQGLRLIYYSQIVNDFQKGDIAEGYSVSREKKESFPLTVTSAQKNPTAFYLCASSSLGTYTDTQYFGPGTRLTVL.

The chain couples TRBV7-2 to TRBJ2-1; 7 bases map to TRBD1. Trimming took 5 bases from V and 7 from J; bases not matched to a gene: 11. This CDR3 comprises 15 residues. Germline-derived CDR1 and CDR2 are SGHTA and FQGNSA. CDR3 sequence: CASSPSGTRGNEQFF. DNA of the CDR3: TGTGCCAGCAGCCCATCCGGGACCAGGGGGAATGAGCAGTTCTTC. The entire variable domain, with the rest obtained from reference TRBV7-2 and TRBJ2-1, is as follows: GAGVSQSPSNKVTEKGKDVELRCDPISGHTALYWYRQSLGQGLEFLIYFQGNSAPDKSGLPSDRFSAERTGGSVSTLTIQRTQQEDSAVYLCASSPSGTRGNEQFFGPGTRLTVL.

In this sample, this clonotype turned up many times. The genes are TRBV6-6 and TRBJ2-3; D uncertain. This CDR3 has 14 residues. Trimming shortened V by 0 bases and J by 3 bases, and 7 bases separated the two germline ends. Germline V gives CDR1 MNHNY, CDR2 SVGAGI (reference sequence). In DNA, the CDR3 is TGTGCCAGCAGTTACTCCAGCAGGACAGATACGCAGTATTTT. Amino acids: CASSYSSRTDTQYF.

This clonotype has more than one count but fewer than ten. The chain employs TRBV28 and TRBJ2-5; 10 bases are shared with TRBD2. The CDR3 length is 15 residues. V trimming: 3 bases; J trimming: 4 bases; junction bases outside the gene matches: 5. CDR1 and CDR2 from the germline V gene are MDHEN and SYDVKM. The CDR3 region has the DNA TGTGCCAGCAGTTTTGGAGCGGGAGGGCCAGAGACCCAGTACTTC. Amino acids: CASSFGAGGPETQYF.

CDR3 protein: CASSPGTSGEGSYNEQYF. CDR3 DNA sequence: TGTGCCAGCAGTCCTGGGACTAGCGGGGAGGGAAGCTACAATGAGCAGTACTTC. The chain couples TRBV6-1 to TRBJ2-1; 13 nucleotides align to TRBD2. The J call is in doubt because the DNA end fits TRBJ2-7 better. Germline V lookup: CDR1 MNHNS, CDR2 SASEGT. The CDR3 contains 18 residues.

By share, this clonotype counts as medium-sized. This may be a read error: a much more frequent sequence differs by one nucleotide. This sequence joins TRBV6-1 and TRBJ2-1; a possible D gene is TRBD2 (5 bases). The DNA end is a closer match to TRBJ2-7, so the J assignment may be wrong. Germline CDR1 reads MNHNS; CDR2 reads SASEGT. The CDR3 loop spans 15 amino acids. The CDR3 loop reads CASSETPAQEGEQYF. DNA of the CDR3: TGTGCCAGCAGTGAAACGCCCGCGCAAGAGGGTGAGCAGTACTTC.

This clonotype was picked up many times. Here the CDR3 reads CASRGDRGSQETQYF. CDR3 nucleotides: TGTGCCAGCAGGGGGGACAGGGGCTCCCAAGAGACCCAGTACTTC. The rearrangement links TRBV6-1 to TRBJ2-5, with 10 bases aligning to TRBD1. V was clipped by 6 bases and J by 1 base; unmatched bases: 5. Germline V CDR1 and CDR2: MNHNS, SASEGT. The length of the CDR3 is 15 residues.

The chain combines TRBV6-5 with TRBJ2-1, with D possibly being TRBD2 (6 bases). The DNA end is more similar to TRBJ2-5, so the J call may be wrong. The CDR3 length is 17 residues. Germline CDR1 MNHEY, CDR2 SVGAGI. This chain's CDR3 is CASSYSRGGAGQETQYF. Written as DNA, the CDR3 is TGTGCCAGCAGTTACTCGAGAGGCGGGGCGGGGCAAGAGACCCAGTACTTC.

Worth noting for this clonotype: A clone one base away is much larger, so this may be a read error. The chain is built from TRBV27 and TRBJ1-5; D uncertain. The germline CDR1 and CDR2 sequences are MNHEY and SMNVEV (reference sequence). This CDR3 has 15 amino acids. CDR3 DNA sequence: TGTGCCAGCAGTTTATCGGTAGATAGCAATCAGCCCCATCATTTT. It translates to CASSLSVDSNQPHHF.

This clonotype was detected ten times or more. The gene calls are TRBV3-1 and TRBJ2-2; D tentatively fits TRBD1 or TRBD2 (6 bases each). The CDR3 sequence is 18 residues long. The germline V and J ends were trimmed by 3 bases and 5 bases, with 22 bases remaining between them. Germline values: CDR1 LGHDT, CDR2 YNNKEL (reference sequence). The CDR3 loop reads CASSHWRRAEGDTGELFF. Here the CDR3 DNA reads TGTGCCAGCAGCCACTGGCGGAGGGCCGAGGGGGATACCGGGGAGCTGTTTTTT.

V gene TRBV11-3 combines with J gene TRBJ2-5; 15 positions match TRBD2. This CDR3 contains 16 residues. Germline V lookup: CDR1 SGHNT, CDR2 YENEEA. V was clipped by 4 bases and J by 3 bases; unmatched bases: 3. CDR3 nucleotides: TGTGCCAGCAGCTCCGGACTAGCGGGAGGGGAAGAGACCCAGTACTTC. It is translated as CASSSGLAGGEETQYF.

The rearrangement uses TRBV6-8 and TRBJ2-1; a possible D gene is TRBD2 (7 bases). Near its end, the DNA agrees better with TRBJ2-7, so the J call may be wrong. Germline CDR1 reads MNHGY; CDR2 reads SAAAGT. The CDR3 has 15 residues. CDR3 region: CASSEQGGVPDEQYF. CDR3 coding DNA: TGTGCCAGCAGCGAGCAAGGGGGGGTTCCGGACGAGCAGTACTTC.

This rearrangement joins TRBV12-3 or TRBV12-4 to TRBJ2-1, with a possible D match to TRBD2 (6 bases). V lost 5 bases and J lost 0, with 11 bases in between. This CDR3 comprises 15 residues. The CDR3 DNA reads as TGTGCCAGCAGTCGGGACTCCAGCTCCTACAATGAGCAGTTCTTC. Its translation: CASSRDSSSYNEQFF.